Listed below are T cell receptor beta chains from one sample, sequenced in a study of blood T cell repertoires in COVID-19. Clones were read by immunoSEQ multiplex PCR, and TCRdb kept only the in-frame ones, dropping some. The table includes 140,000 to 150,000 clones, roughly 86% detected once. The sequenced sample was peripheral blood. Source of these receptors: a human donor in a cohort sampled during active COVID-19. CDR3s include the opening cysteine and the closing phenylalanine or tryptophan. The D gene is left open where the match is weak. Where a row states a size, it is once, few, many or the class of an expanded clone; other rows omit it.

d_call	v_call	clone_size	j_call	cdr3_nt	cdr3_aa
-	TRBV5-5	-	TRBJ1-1	TGTGCCAGCAGCCCCCGACCCCAGGGAACGAACACTGAAGCTTTCTTT	CASSPRPQGTNTEAFF
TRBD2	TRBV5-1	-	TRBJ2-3	TGCGCCAGCAGCCCCAGGACTAGCGGGTTTTTCACAGATACGCAGTATTTT	CASSPRTSGFFTDTQYF
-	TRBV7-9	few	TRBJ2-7	TGTGCCAGCAGCTTAGCGACACACCAAGCCTCCTACGAGCAGTACTTC	CASSLATHQASYEQYF
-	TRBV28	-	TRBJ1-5	TGTGCCAGCACCCTGCGTACTAGCAATCAGCCCCAGCATTTT	CASTLRTSNQPQHF
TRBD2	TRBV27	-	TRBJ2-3	TGTGCCAGCAGTCCCCGCGGGGGAGGGGATACGCAGTATTTT	CASSPRGGGDTQYF
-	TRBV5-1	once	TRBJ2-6	TGCGCCAGCAGCTTGCCTAACCTCTCTGGGGCCAACGTCCTGACTTTC	CASSLPNLSGANVLTF
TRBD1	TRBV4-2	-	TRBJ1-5	TGTGCCAGCAGCCAAGCACAGGGGTTGGCCCAGCATTTT	CASSQAQGLAQHF
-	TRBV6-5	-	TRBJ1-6	TGTGCCAGCAATTCTATCTCCTATAATTCACCCCTCCACTTT	CASNSISYNSPLHF
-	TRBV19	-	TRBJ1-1	TGTGCCAGTAGTTATGGACAAGACACTGAAGCTTTCTTT	CASSYGQDTEAFF
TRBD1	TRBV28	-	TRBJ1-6	TGTGCCAGCATCCACAGGGGGGGTAATTCACCCCTCCACTTT	CASIHRGGNSPLHF
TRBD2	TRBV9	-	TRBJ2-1	TGTGCCAGCAGCGGGGGAGGGGAGGCTTTCTTGAGTGCATACAATGAGCAGTTCTTC	CASSGGGEAFLSAYNEQFF
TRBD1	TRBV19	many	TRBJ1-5	TGTGCCAGTACCAAGACAGGGAATCAGCCCCAGCATTTT	CASTKTGNQPQHF
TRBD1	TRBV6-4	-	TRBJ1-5	TGTGCCAGCAGTGACTCGTACACAGGGGATCAGCCCCAGCATTTT	CASSDSYTGDQPQHF
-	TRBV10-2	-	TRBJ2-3	TGCGCCAGCAGTGACCGTTGGGGGGAAAGCACAGATACGCAGTATTTT	CASSDRWGESTDTQYF
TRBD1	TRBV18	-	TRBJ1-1	TGTGCCAGCTCATCGGGCTTGGGACAGTTCGCTGAAGCTTTCTTT	CASSSGLGQFAEAFF
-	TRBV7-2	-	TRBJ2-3	TGTGCCAGCAGCTTATTCAGGGACTGGTCCCCCAATTTT	CASSLFRDWSPNF
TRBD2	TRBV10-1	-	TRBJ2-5	TGCGCCAGCAGTGAGAGGGAAGCGGGGAACCTCGGGGAGACCCAGTACTTC	CASSEREAGNLGETQYF
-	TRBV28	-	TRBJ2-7	TGTGCCAGCAGTTTATTTCGACCCCCACGTTTCAGACTGGGGCCCCTTGGAGAGCAGTACTTC	CASSLFRPPRFRLGPLGEQYF
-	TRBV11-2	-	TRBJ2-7	TGTGCCAGCAGCGTAGCGCCTCAGTCCTACGAGCAGTACTTC	CASSVAPQSYEQYF
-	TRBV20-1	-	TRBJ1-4	TGCAGTGCTAGTAGGAGGACAGCCCGTAATGAAAAACTGTTTTTT	CSASRRTARNEKLFF
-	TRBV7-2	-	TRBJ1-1	TGTGCCAGCAGCTCAATGCTCGGGAGTATGAACACTGAAGCTTTCTTT	CASSSMLGSMNTEAFF
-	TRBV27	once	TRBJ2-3	TGTGCCAGCAGTTTAATGTCGCGGGTGAGCACAGATACGCAGTATTTT	CASSLMSRVSTDTQYF
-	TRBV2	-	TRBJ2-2	TGTGCCAGCAGTGAAAGGCAGAGGGGGGAGCTGTTTTTT	CASSERQRGELFF
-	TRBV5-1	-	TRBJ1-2	TGCGCCAGCAGCTTGGAACTCTCCGGAGCTGGCTACACCTTC	CASSLELSGAGYTF
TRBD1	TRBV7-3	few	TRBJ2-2	TGTGCCAGCAGCCGGTGGGACAGAGACACCGGGGAGCTGTTTTTT	CASSRWDRDTGELFF
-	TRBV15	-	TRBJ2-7	TGTGCCACCAGCAGATCAGCCGGGACTTTTTCCTACGAGCAGTACTTC	CATSRSAGTFSYEQYF
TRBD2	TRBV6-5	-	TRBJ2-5	TGTGCCAGCAGTTACCTAGCGGGACTCCAAGAGACCCAGTACTTC	CASSYLAGLQETQYF
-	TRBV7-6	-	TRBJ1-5	TGTGCCAGCAGCCCTTCTCTTACGTCGGGGCAGCCCCAGCATTTT	CASSPSLTSGQPQHF
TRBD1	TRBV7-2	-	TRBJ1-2	TGTGCCAGCAGCATACCGGGACAGCCAGCCCTCTATGGCTACACCTTC	CASSIPGQPALYGYTF
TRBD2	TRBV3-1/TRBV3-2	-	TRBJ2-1	TGTGCCAGCAGCCACCTGACTAGCCTCCGTGAGCAGTTCTTC	CASSHLTSLREQFF
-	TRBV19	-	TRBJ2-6	TGTGCCAGTAGTATATTCGGACACCGCTCTGGGGCCAACGTCCTGACTTTC	CASSIFGHRSGANVLTF
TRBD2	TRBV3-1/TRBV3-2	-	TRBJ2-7	TGTGCCAGCAGGGAGGGACTAGCGGAGCCGGAGAGTGAGCAGTACTTC	CASREGLAEPESEQYF
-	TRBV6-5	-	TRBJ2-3	TGTGCCAGCGGGCAGACCATTAGCACAGATACGCAGTATTTT	CASGQTISTDTQYF
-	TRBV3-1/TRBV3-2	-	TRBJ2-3	TGTGCCAGCAGCCAAATCAGGAGCACAGATACGCAGTATTTT	CASSQIRSTDTQYF
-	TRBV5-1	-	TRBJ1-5	TGCGCCAGCAGCTTGGTGGGGGGAGGTCAGCCCCAGCATTTT	CASSLVGGGQPQHF
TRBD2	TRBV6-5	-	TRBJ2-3	TGTGCCAGCAGTTACGGAGCGGGGGGGCTAGGAGATACGCAGTATTTT	CASSYGAGGLGDTQYF
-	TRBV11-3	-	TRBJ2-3	TGTGCCAGCAGCGAAAACTATGAGGATACGCAGTATTTT	CASSENYEDTQYF
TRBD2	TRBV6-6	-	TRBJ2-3	TGTGCCAGCATTCGAGCGGGGGTAACCACAGATACGCAGTATTTT	CASIRAGVTTDTQYF
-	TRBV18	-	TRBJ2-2	TGTGCCAGCTCACCAGAGACTAGTCACACCGGGGAGCTGTTTTTT	CASSPETSHTGELFF
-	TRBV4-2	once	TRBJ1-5	TGTGCCAGCAGCCAAGATCGGACAGGCAATCAGCCCCAGCATTTT	CASSQDRTGNQPQHF
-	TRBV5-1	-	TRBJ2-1	TGCGCCAGCAGCTTGGTAGGGGACTCCCGGGTCGATGAGCAGTTCTTC	CASSLVGDSRVDEQFF
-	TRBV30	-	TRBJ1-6	TGTGCCTGGGGGAAGGCAGGCGCTTATAATTCACCCCTCCACTTT	CAWGKAGAYNSPLHF
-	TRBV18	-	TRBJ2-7	TGTGCCAGCTCACCACATAACTACGAGCAGTACTTC	CASSPHNYEQYF
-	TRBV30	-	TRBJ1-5	TGTGCCTGGAGCCCAGGGAACAATCAGCCCCAGCATTTT	CAWSPGNNQPQHF
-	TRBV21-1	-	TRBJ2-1	TGTGCCAGCAGCAAAGCGGACAGCGGGGCTATTGGATACAATGAGCAGTTCTTC	CASSKADSGAIGYNEQFF
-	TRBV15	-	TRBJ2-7	TGTGCCACCACTCGAGGGAGCAGATCCGAGCAGTACTTC	CATTRGSRSEQYF
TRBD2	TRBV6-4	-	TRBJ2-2	TGTGCCAGCAGCATCGAACTAGCGGATAACACCGGGGAGCTGTTTTTT	CASSIELADNTGELFF
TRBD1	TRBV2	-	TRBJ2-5	TGTGCCAGCGGGACGGGACAGGCAGGAGAGACCCAGTACTTC	CASGTGQAGETQYF
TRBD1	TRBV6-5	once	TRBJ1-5	TGTGCCAGCAGTTACCGACAGGGGTTGAATCAGCCCCAGCATTTT	CASSYRQGLNQPQHF
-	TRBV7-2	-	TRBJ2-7	TGTGCCAGCAGCTTAGAAGGGGTCATAGGGCAGTACTTC	CASSLEGVIGQYF
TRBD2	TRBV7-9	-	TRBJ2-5	TGTGCCAGCAGCTTCCCTAGCGGGGGACAAGAGACCCAGTACTTC	CASSFPSGGQETQYF
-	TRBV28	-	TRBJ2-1	TGTGCCAGCAGTGATGACTACGACAATGAGCAGTTCTTC	CASSDDYDNEQFF
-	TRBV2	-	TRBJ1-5	TGTGCCAGCAGGTCACCGTGGCAGATCCTTAGCAATCAGCCCCAGCATTTT	CASRSPWQILSNQPQHF
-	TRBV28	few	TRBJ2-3	TGTGCCAGCGAACCCCCCCGGGGTGCTGGCACAGATACGCAGTATTTT	CASEPPRGAGTDTQYF
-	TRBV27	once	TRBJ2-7	TGTGCCAGCAGTTTATACGGGGACTCCTACGAGCAGTACTTC	CASSLYGDSYEQYF
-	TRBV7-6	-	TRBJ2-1	TGTGCCAGCAGCTCTGAGGCGGGCCGGGGGCAGTTCTTC	CASSSEAGRGQFF
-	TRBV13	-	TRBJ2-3	TGTGCCAGCAGCTTAGGTACGGGTTTGTCAGATACGCAGTATTTT	CASSLGTGLSDTQYF
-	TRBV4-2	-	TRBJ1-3	TGTGCCAGCAGCCAAGGCCTCCTCGCAGAAGGAAACACCATATATTTT	CASSQGLLAEGNTIYF
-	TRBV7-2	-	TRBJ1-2	TGTGCCAGCAGCTTACTGGGACATAGTCGACTGAGGGATGGCTACACCTTC	CASSLLGHSRLRDGYTF
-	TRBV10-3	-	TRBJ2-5	TGTGCCATCAGTGACGGACAGCAAGAGACCCAGTACTTC	CAISDGQQETQYF